This entry concerns a single T cell receptor beta chain. This record belongs to a study of T cell changes during pregnancy in multiple sclerosis. The method was immunoSEQ multiplex PCR; TCRdb's version includes in-frame clones alone and lacks a portion of them. Of some 85,000 clones detected, around 96% appear once; the ten largest clones hold around 1.1%. This CDR3 contains 15 residues. Trimming at V came to 6 bases and at J to 6 bases, leaving 7 bases not matched to a gene. Per germline, CDR1 MNHEY and CDR2 SVGAGI. This chain connects TRBV6-5 to TRBJ2-1; 11 positions agree with TRBD2. The clonotype originates from a female donor with multiple sclerosis, enrolled in a pregnancy study. The sequences come from peripheral blood, collected in the second trimester of pregnancy. CDR3 in amino acids: CASSPLAGVGNEQFF. CDR3 sequence (DNA): TGTGCCAGCAGCCCACTAGCGGGAGTAGGCAATGAGCAGTTCTTC.